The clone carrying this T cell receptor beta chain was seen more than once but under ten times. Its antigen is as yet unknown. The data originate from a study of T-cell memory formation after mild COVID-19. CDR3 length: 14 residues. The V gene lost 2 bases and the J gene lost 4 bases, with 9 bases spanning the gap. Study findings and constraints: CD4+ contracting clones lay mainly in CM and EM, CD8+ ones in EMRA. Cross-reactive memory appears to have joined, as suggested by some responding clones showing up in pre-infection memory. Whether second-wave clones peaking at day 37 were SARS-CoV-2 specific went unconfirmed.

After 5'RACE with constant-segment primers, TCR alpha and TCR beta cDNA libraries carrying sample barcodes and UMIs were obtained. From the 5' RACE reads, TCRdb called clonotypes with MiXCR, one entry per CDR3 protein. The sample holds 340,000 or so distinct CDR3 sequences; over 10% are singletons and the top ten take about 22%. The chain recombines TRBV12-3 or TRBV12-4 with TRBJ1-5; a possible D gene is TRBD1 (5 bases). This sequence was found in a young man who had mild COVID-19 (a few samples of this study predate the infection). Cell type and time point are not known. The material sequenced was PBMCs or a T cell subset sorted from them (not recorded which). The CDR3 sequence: CASSLRQFNQPQHF. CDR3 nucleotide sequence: TGTGCCAGCAGTTTAAGACAGTTTAATCAGCCCCAGCATTTT.